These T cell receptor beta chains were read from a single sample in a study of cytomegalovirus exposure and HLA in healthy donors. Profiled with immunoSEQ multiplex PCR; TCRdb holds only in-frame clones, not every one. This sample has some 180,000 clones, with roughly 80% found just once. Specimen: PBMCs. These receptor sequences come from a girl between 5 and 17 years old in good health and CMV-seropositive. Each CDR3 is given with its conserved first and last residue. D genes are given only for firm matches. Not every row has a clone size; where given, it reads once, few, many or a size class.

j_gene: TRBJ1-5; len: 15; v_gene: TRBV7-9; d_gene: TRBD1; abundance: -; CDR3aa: CASSLAGDRDQPQHF; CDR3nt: TGTGCCAGCAGCTTAGCCGGGGACAGGGACCAGCCCCAGCATTTT
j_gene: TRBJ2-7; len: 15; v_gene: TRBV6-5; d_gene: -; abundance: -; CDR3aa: CASSYTIGYPYEQYF; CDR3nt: TGTGCCAGCAGTTATACTATTGGCTACCCTTACGAGCAGTACTTC
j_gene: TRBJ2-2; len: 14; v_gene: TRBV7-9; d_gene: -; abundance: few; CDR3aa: CASSGGEHTGELFF; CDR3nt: TGTGCCAGCAGCGGAGGCGAGCACACCGGGGAGCTGTTTTTT
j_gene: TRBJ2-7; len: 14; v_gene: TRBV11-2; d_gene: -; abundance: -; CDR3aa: CASSFGSFGYEQYF; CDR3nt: TGTGCCAGCAGCTTCGGGTCCTTTGGCTACGAGCAGTACTTC
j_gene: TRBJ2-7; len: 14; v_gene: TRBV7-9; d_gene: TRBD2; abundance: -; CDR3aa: CASSFLAGAFEQYF; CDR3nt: TGTGCCAGCAGCTTCCTAGCGGGGGCGTTTGAGCAGTACTTC
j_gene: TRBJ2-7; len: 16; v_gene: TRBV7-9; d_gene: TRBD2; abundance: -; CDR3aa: CATTGTSGDPGYEQYF; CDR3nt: TGTGCCACCACCGGGACTAGCGGGGACCCGGGCTACGAGCAGTACTTC
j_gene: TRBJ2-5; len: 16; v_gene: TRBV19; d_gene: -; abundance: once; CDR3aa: CASSPSNPGVQETQYF; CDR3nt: TGTGCCAGTAGTCCGTCGAACCCAGGGGTCCAAGAGACCCAGTACTTC
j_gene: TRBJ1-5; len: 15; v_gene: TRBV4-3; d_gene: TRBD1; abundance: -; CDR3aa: CASSQEEGAQQPQHF; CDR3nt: TGCGCCAGCAGCCAAGAGGAGGGGGCGCAACAGCCCCAGCATTTT
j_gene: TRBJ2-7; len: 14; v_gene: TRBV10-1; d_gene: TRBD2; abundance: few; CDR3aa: CASKASGSGYEQYF; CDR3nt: TGCGCCAGCAAGGCCAGCGGGAGTGGCTACGAGCAGTACTTC
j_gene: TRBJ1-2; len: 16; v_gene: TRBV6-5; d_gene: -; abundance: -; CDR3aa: CASSYSSPSGGYGYTF; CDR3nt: TGTGCCAGCAGTTACTCGAGCCCGTCGGGTGGTTATGGCTACACCTTC
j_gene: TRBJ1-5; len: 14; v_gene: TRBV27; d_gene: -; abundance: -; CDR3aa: CASSGGRVSQPQHF; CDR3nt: TGTGCCAGCAGCGGAGGAAGGGTCAGTCAGCCCCAGCATTTT
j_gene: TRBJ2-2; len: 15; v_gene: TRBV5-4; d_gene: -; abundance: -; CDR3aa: CASSIAELITGELFF; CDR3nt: TGTGCCAGCAGCATAGCGGAGCTTATAACCGGGGAGCTGTTTTTT
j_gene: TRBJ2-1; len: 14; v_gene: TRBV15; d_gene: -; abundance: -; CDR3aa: CATSRDLSDFEQFF; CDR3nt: TGTGCCACCAGCAGAGATCTATCGGACTTTGAGCAGTTCTTC
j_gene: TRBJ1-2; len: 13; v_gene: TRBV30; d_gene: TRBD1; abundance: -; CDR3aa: CAWSETGYYGYTF; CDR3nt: TGTGCCTGGAGTGAGACAGGGTACTATGGCTACACCTTC
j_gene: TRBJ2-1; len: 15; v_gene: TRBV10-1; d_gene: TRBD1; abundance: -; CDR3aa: CASSTSGTGGGEQFF; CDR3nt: TGCGCCAGCAGTACCTCCGGGACAGGGGGAGGTGAGCAGTTCTTC
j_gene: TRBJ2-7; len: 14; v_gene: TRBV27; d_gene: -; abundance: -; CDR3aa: CASSFTSSGYEQYF; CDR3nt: TGTGCCAGCAGTTTTACATCATCAGGCTACGAGCAGTACTTC
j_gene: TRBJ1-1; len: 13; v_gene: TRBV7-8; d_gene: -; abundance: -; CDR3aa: CASSLDRNTEAFF; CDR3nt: TGTGCCAGCAGCTTAGACAGGAACACTGAAGCTTTCTTT